This T cell receptor beta chain was recovered during a study of tumor-infiltrating lymphocytes in primary liver carcinoma. Study-level information: Subjects presented with primary liver carcinoma managed by surgical resection. Whole-study findings and limits: Lower overlap was observed for tumor-adjacent and tumor-blood pairs relative to tumor region pairs.

This CDR3 spans 10 amino acids. Germline values: CDR1 MNHNY, CDR2 SVGAGI (reference sequence). Researchers generated TCR beta cDNA from approximately 450 ng of total RNA, relying on a constant-region primer. What produced the TCR beta libraries was three nested multiplex PCR rounds using slightly modified ARM-PCR. Forward primers for TRBV1-TRBV30 and a C-beta reverse primer served the first two PCR rounds, at around 9 cycles each. TCRdb called the multiplex PCR reads again in MiXCR, with one record for every CDR3 protein. Found here are about 210,000 distinct CDR3 sequences, less than 70% of them singletons; the top ten hold approximately 6.6%. The researchers obtained blood RNA from unsorted whole blood and also extracted germline DNA. In regard to this clonotype: Antigen: not known. A much larger clone is a single base away; this may be a read error.

This clonotype originated in a woman aged 55-70 years with primary liver carcinoma and hepatitis B virus infection. The V gene is TRBV6-6, the J gene TRBJ2-1; D call uncertain. The specimen was peripheral blood. This CDR3 reads CTSSDREQFF. The CDR3 DNA reads as TGTACCAGCAGTGACCGTGAGCAGTTCTTC.